These T cell receptor beta chains were read from a single sample in a study of shared clonotypes between healthy human individuals. The method was immunoSEQ multiplex PCR; TCRdb's version includes in-frame clones alone and lacks a portion of them. Of a few million clones listed, 90% to 96% are singletons. The source material was naive CD4+ T cells sorted from blood. These TCRs come from a man younger than 30 in good health. The CDR3 runs from the conserved cysteine through the conserved F or W. Fields, in order: D gene, clone size, V gene, J gene, CDR3 protein, CDR3 DNA. A D gene is named only where the DNA matches it firmly. Size is omitted from some rows. Given values are once, few, many or a class for expanded clones.

d_gene: TRBD2; abundance: -; v_gene: TRBV28; j_gene: TRBJ2-1; CDR3aa: CASSLSLAGDNEQFF; CDR3nt: TGTGCCAGCAGTTTAAGCCTAGCGGGAGACAATGAGCAGTTCTTC
d_gene: -; abundance: -; v_gene: TRBV9; j_gene: TRBJ1-2; CDR3aa: CASSVGEDTIYGYTF; CDR3nt: TGTGCCAGCAGCGTAGGTGAGGACACGATCTATGGCTACACCTTC
d_gene: -; abundance: -; v_gene: TRBV7-9; j_gene: TRBJ2-2; CDR3aa: CASSYRTNTGELFF; CDR3nt: TGTGCCAGCAGCTATAGGACGAACACCGGGGAGCTGTTTTTT
d_gene: TRBD2; abundance: -; v_gene: TRBV30; j_gene: TRBJ2-1; CDR3aa: CAWKVIAGNEQFF; CDR3nt: TGTGCCTGGAAAGTGATAGCGGGCAATGAGCAGTTCTTC
d_gene: -; abundance: -; v_gene: TRBV2; j_gene: TRBJ1-1; CDR3aa: CASSENWGGDTEAFF; CDR3nt: TGTGCCAGCAGTGAAAATTGGGGAGGGGACACTGAAGCTTTCTTT
d_gene: -; abundance: -; v_gene: TRBV7-9; j_gene: TRBJ1-5; CDR3aa: CASSPSGDGNQPQHF; CDR3nt: TGTGCCAGCAGCCCTTCTGGGGACGGCAATCAGCCCCAGCATTTT
d_gene: -; abundance: -; v_gene: TRBV2; j_gene: TRBJ2-7; CDR3aa: CASSAEYEQYF; CDR3nt: TGTGCCAGCAGTGCAGAGTACGAGCAGTACTTC
d_gene: TRBD2; abundance: -; v_gene: TRBV15; j_gene: TRBJ2-1; CDR3aa: CATRVSGTNEQFF; CDR3nt: TGTGCCACCAGGGTTAGCGGGACCAATGAGCAGTTCTTC
d_gene: -; abundance: -; v_gene: TRBV18; j_gene: TRBJ1-2; CDR3aa: CASSPLPGRGPNFYGYTF; CDR3nt: TGTGCCAGCTCACCACTACCGGGTCGGGGGCCAAACTTCTATGGCTACACCTTC
d_gene: -; abundance: once; v_gene: TRBV5-5; j_gene: TRBJ2-2; CDR3aa: CASSLAGTTGELFF; CDR3nt: TGTGCCAGCAGCTTGGCGGGGACAACCGGGGAGCTGTTTTTT
d_gene: TRBD1; abundance: -; v_gene: TRBV7-9; j_gene: TRBJ1-5; CDR3aa: CASSQSTGAQPQHF; CDR3nt: TGTGCCAGCAGCCAGAGTACAGGGGCTCAGCCCCAGCATTTT
d_gene: -; abundance: -; v_gene: TRBV12-5; j_gene: TRBJ2-7; CDR3aa: CASGLGGGSRSYEQYF; CDR3nt: TGTGCTAGTGGTTTGGGAGGCGGCAGCCGTTCCTACGAGCAGTACTTC
d_gene: TRBD1; abundance: -; v_gene: TRBV27; j_gene: TRBJ2-7; CDR3aa: CASETGGPSYEQYF; CDR3nt: TGTGCCAGCGAGACAGGGGGCCCGTCCTACGAGCAGTACTTC
d_gene: TRBD1; abundance: -; v_gene: TRBV7-2; j_gene: TRBJ1-2; CDR3aa: CASSPGGAAYGYTF; CDR3nt: TGTGCCAGCAGCCCAGGGGGGGCGGCCTATGGCTACACCTTC
d_gene: -; abundance: -; v_gene: TRBV7-2; j_gene: TRBJ1-5; CDR3aa: CASSFIGRSNQPQHF; CDR3nt: TGTGCCAGCAGCTTCATCGGAAGGAGCAATCAGCCCCAGCATTTT
d_gene: TRBD2; abundance: -; v_gene: TRBV15; j_gene: TRBJ2-3; CDR3aa: CATSRDYSGGTDTQYF; CDR3nt: TGTGCCACCAGCAGAGATTATAGCGGGGGCACAGATACGCAGTATTTT
d_gene: -; abundance: -; v_gene: TRBV5-1; j_gene: TRBJ2-7; CDR3aa: CASSYGWEAEQYF; CDR3nt: TGCGCCAGCAGCTATGGATGGGAAGCCGAGCAGTACTTC
d_gene: -; abundance: -; v_gene: TRBV5-1; j_gene: TRBJ2-5; CDR3aa: CASSPVGSGKQETQYF; CDR3nt: TGCGCCAGCAGCCCGGTGGGTAGCGGTAAACAAGAGACCCAGTACTTC
d_gene: -; abundance: -; v_gene: TRBV6-6; j_gene: TRBJ2-3; CDR3aa: CASREGRSTDTQYF; CDR3nt: TGTGCCAGCAGAGAGGGTCGGAGCACAGATACGCAGTATTTT
d_gene: -; abundance: -; v_gene: TRBV19; j_gene: TRBJ1-5; CDR3aa: CASTYRSFNQPQHF; CDR3nt: TGTGCCAGTACTTACAGGTCCTTTAATCAGCCCCAGCATTTT
d_gene: -; abundance: -; v_gene: TRBV19; j_gene: TRBJ2-7; CDR3aa: CARGPQGRDEQYF; CDR3nt: TGTGCCAGGGGCCCACAGGGACGGGACGAGCAGTACTTC
d_gene: TRBD2; abundance: -; v_gene: TRBV2; j_gene: TRBJ2-5; CDR3aa: CASRLAGVQETQYF; CDR3nt: TGTGCCAGCAGACTAGCGGGAGTTCAAGAGACCCAGTACTTC
d_gene: -; abundance: -; v_gene: TRBV5-1; j_gene: TRBJ2-3; CDR3aa: CASSLALSGSADTQYF; CDR3nt: TGCGCCAGCAGCTTGGCCCTATCCGGATCTGCAGATACGCAGTATTTT
d_gene: TRBD1; abundance: once; v_gene: TRBV6-1; j_gene: TRBJ2-7; CDR3aa: CASSEADRVYEQYF; CDR3nt: TGTGCCAGCAGTGAAGCCGACAGGGTCTACGAGCAGTACTTC
d_gene: TRBD2; abundance: -; v_gene: TRBV19; j_gene: TRBJ2-7; CDR3aa: CASSIGLAVPYEQYF; CDR3nt: TGTGCCAGTAGTATAGGACTAGCGGTTCCCTACGAGCAGTACTTC
d_gene: -; abundance: -; v_gene: TRBV7-6; j_gene: TRBJ2-3; CDR3aa: CASSSEDTQYF; CDR3nt: TGTGCCAGCAGCTCCGAAGATACGCAGTATTTT
d_gene: -; abundance: -; v_gene: TRBV2; j_gene: TRBJ2-5; CDR3aa: CASRLQETQYF; CDR3nt: TGTGCCAGCAGACTCCAAGAGACCCAGTACTTC
d_gene: -; abundance: -; v_gene: TRBV27; j_gene: TRBJ2-2; CDR3aa: CASSLVATPSPGELFF; CDR3nt: TGTGCCAGCAGTTTAGTGGCGACCCCTTCGCCCGGGGAGCTGTTTTTT
d_gene: -; abundance: -; v_gene: TRBV6-1; j_gene: TRBJ1-5; CDR3aa: CASSEGSLIAGPQHF; CDR3nt: TGTGCCAGCAGTGAGGGCAGTCTTATCGCGGGGCCCCAGCATTTT
d_gene: -; abundance: -; v_gene: TRBV5-1; j_gene: TRBJ1-1; CDR3aa: CASSFVSGPAEAFF; CDR3nt: TGCGCCAGCAGCTTCGTGTCTGGGCCGGCTGAAGCTTTCTTT
d_gene: -; abundance: -; v_gene: TRBV6-6; j_gene: TRBJ2-7; CDR3aa: CASSYSKAFSYEQYF; CDR3nt: TGTGCCAGCAGTTACTCGAAGGCGTTCTCCTACGAGCAGTACTTC
d_gene: -; abundance: -; v_gene: TRBV9; j_gene: TRBJ1-2; CDR3aa: CASSVVSESPYGYTF; CDR3nt: TGTGCCAGCAGCGTAGTGTCAGAGTCCCCCTATGGCTACACCTTC
d_gene: TRBD1; abundance: -; v_gene: TRBV25-1; j_gene: TRBJ1-6; CDR3aa: CASKGQAGSPLHF; CDR3nt: TGTGCCAGCAAAGGACAGGCGGGTTCACCCCTCCACTTT
d_gene: -; abundance: -; v_gene: TRBV5-4; j_gene: TRBJ2-1; CDR3aa: CASSLAGPNTYEQFF; CDR3nt: TGTGCCAGCAGCTTGGCGGGCCCTAATACGTATGAGCAGTTCTTC
d_gene: TRBD1; abundance: -; v_gene: TRBV28; j_gene: TRBJ1-1; CDR3aa: CASSLPDRVAFF; CDR3nt: TGTGCCAGCAGTTTACCCGACAGGGTTGCTTTCTTT
d_gene: -; abundance: few; v_gene: TRBV6-4; j_gene: TRBJ2-3; CDR3aa: CASSDSIGADTQYF; CDR3nt: TGTGCCAGCAGTGACTCGATCGGGGCAGATACGCAGTATTTT
d_gene: -; abundance: -; v_gene: TRBV30; j_gene: TRBJ2-3; CDR3aa: CAWSVGRGPDTQYF; CDR3nt: TGTGCCTGGAGTGTAGGGCGAGGCCCAGATACGCAGTATTTT
d_gene: TRBD1; abundance: -; v_gene: TRBV18; j_gene: TRBJ1-6; CDR3aa: CASSPLGTGNSPLHF; CDR3nt: TGTGCCAGCTCACCACTTGGGACAGGGAATTCACCCCTCCACTTT
d_gene: -; abundance: -; v_gene: TRBV29-1; j_gene: TRBJ2-5; CDR3aa: CSVARGPQETQYF; CDR3nt: TGCAGCGTGGCAAGGGGCCCCCAAGAGACCCAGTACTTC
d_gene: TRBD1; abundance: -; v_gene: TRBV10-3; j_gene: TRBJ1-2; CDR3aa: CAISDHMQGGLYGYTF; CDR3nt: TGTGCCATCAGTGACCACATGCAGGGGGGACTCTATGGCTACACCTTC
d_gene: TRBD2; abundance: -; v_gene: TRBV28; j_gene: TRBJ2-3; CDR3aa: CASSLRAGGLDTQYF; CDR3nt: TGTGCCAGCAGTTTAAGGGCGGGGGGGCTGGATACGCAGTATTTT
d_gene: -; abundance: -; v_gene: TRBV18; j_gene: TRBJ1-5; CDR3aa: CASSPLVNQPQHF; CDR3nt: TGTGCCAGCTCACCACTGGTCAATCAGCCCCAGCATTTT
d_gene: -; abundance: once; v_gene: TRBV7-2; j_gene: TRBJ1-1; CDR3aa: CASSSRGGDTEAFF; CDR3nt: TGTGCCAGCAGCTCACGGGGCGGCGACACTGAAGCTTTCTTT
d_gene: -; abundance: -; v_gene: TRBV4-3; j_gene: TRBJ2-7; CDR3aa: CASSRDRQSYEQYF; CDR3nt: TGCGCCAGCAGCCGGGACCGACAGTCCTACGAGCAGTACTTC
d_gene: TRBD1; abundance: once; v_gene: TRBV6-6; j_gene: TRBJ2-7; CDR3aa: CASSRGGTGVYEQYF; CDR3nt: TGTGCCAGCAGTAGAGGCGGGACAGGGGTATACGAGCAGTACTTC
d_gene: -; abundance: few; v_gene: TRBV7-9; j_gene: TRBJ2-7; CDR3aa: CASSLSPYEQYF; CDR3nt: TGTGCCAGCAGCTTAAGTCCCTACGAGCAGTACTTC
d_gene: -; abundance: once; v_gene: TRBV5-1; j_gene: TRBJ2-3; CDR3aa: CASSLRTGILTDTQYF; CDR3nt: TGCGCCAGCAGCTTGCGTACAGGGATACTCACAGATACGCAGTATTTT